Given below is one T cell receptor (beta chain) in context. Its antigen is not identified. V was pared by 5 bases and J by 3 bases, with 14 bases of the junction left unmatched. The germline gives CDR1 SGHKS, CDR2 YYEKEE (reference sequence). CDR3 length: 19 amino acids. The sample is drawn from a study of blood T cells in healthy people across ages. Findings and limits, study-wide: PBMC samples, being unsorted, prevented any conclusive comparison of naive and antigen-experienced cells.

With a J-beta primer mix and a sample-barcoded 5' primer, a second PCR ran about 6 to 11 cycles. Via MiXCR, TCRdb re-called the 5' RACE reads, giving one row per CDR3 protein. The sample includes over 300,000 distinct CDR3 sequences, over 45% of them seen just once. The sequence came from a man in his 60s in good health. Sequencing was carried out using blood. V is TRBV5-5 and J is TRBJ2-3; TRBD2 matches 14 bases. CDR3: CASSPDGTSGSMRTDTQYF. As DNA, the CDR3 is TGTGCCAGCAGTCCAGACGGGACTAGCGGGAGTATGAGGACAGATACGCAGTATTTT.